The 16 T cell receptor beta chains reported below all come from one sample, sequenced in a study of beta chain features in type 1 diabetes. The study, taken as a whole, reports: Among patients with Type 1 diabetes, TCRB CDR3s were moderately but significantly shorter in every one of the four CD4+ subsets.

The study reverse transcribed the entire isolated RNA, so it sequenced expressed TCRB transcripts. TCRdb keeps only in-frame clones here, not all; method: immunoSEQ multiplex PCR. The sample carries 300,000 to 450,000 clones, over 10% recorded once. Which antigens these TCRs recognize remains unknown. Input material: naive CD4+ T cells from blood. Receptors were obtained from a woman younger than 30 with type 1 diabetes.

Only a few counts were recorded for this clone. The chain uses TRBV29-1 and TRBJ2-1; the D gene is possibly TRBD1 (6 bases). Trimming shortened V by 6 bases and J by 1 base, and 10 bases separated the two germline ends. Per the germline V gene, CDR1 is SQVTM and CDR2 is ANQGSEA. There are 13 residues in the CDR3. CDR3 protein: CSVRTGSYNEQFF. CDR3 nucleotides: TGCAGCGTGAGAACAGGGTCCTACAATGAGCAGTTCTTC.

This clone turned up a few times. The V call is TRBV18, the J call TRBJ2-3; D not resolved. In germline, CDR1 is KGHSH, CDR2 LQKENI. The CDR3 is made up of 15 amino acids. V was cut by 7 bases and J by 1 base, with 15 bases left in between. Here the CDR3 DNA reads TGTGCCAGCTGCCGGTATGATGCTGGCACAGATACGCAGTATTTT. Its protein is CASCRYDAGTDTQYF.

The chain recombines TRBV15 with TRBJ2-5; TRBD2 might be the D (6 bases). CDR3 length: 13 residues. V was shortened by 4 bases and J by 5 bases, with 11 bases between the two germline ends. The germline gives CDR1 LNHNV, CDR2 YYDKDF (reference sequence). The CDR3 DNA reads TGTGCCACCAGCAACGGGGAGGCGGAGACCCAGTACTTC. This sequence encodes CATSNGEAETQYF.

The CDR3 region has the DNA TGTGCCAGCAGTTACTCGTCCGACAAGGATAACACTGAAGCTTTCTTT. This codes for CASSYSSDKDNTEAFF. The chain joins TRBV6-5 to TRBJ1-1; D is unclear. Germline values: CDR1 MNHEY, CDR2 SVGAGI. The V end was cut by 0 bases, the J end by 2 bases, with 13 bases between. CDR3 length equals 16 residues.

This clone showed up just a few times. The same CDR3 can be traced to other DNA sequences in this sample. The chain employs TRBV4-2 and TRBJ1-2; D uncertain. The CDR3 has 13 amino acids. In germline, CDR1 is LGHNA, CDR2 YNFKEQ. V gave up 3 bases and J gave up 8 bases, with 13 bases separating them. CDR3 region: CASSQDRPRGYTF. In DNA, the CDR3 is TGTGCCAGCAGCCAGGATCGGCCGCGGGGCTACACCTTC.

This clone came up a few times. This chain links TRBV2 with TRBJ1-1; D perhaps matches TRBD1 (5 bases). Germline CDR1 is SNHLY and CDR2 is FYNNEI. CDR3 length: 13 amino acids. The V gene lost 2 bases and the J gene lost 2 bases, with 6 bases spanning the gap. The CDR3 region has the DNA TGTGCCAGCAGTGAAACAGGAAACACTGAAGCTTTCTTT. Translated: CASSETGNTEAFF.

This clone appeared a few times. The chain couples TRBV7-9 to TRBJ2-6, with D possibly being TRBD1 (6 bases). Germline CDR1 SEHNR, CDR2 FQNEAQ (reference sequence). This CDR3 has 15 amino acids. V lost 7 bases, J lost 3 bases, and 13 bases lay in between. The CDR3 sequence is CASTLGAFGANVLTF. CDR3 coding DNA: TGTGCCAGCACCCTGGGGGCATTTGGGGCCAACGTCCTGACTTTC.

The chain has TRBV30 and TRBJ1-4; D call uncertain. This CDR3 region has 14 residues. Trimming took 3 bases from V and 10 from J, leaving 18 bases between them. Per the germline V gene, CDR1 is GTSNPN and CDR2 is SVGIG (reference sequence). The CDR3 loop is CAWRVAAGTGKLFF. For the CDR3, the DNA is TGTGCCTGGAGAGTCGCGGCGGGTACGGGAAAACTGTTTTTT.

This clone was seen a few times. CDR3 DNA: TGTGCCAGCAGCCCCGTGTTGGGGAGAAAACCATACGAGCAGTACTTC. Translated: CASSPVLGRKPYEQYF. The chain has TRBV7-9 and TRBJ2-7; possibly TRBD2 for D (5 bases). V lost 5 bases, J lost 4 bases, and 21 bases lay in between. CDR3 size: 16 residues. From germline, CDR1 is SEHNR and CDR2 FQNEAQ (reference sequence).

This clone was found a few times. V and J are TRBV9 and TRBJ2-1; maybe TRBD1 (5 bases). Germline values: CDR1 SGDLS, CDR2 YYNGEE. Trimming took 0 bases from V and 5 from J, leaving 12 bases between them. The CDR3 length is 15 residues. CDR3 bases: TGTGCCAGCAGCGTAGGGGCAGGGCAGGACAATGAGCAGTTCTTC. Residues: CASSVGAGQDNEQFF.

The chain joins TRBV5-1 to TRBJ2-5; a possible D gene is TRBD2 (6 bases). Germline V gene data show CDR1 as SGHRS and CDR2 as YFSETQ. The CDR3 is 14 amino acids. V was pared by 2 bases and J by 4 bases, with 12 bases between. The CDR3 DNA reads as TGCGCCAGCAGCTTAATAGCGGCGGGAGAGACCCAGTACTTC. This sequence encodes CASSLIAAGETQYF.

This chain connects TRBV9 to TRBJ2-3, with D tentatively TRBD1 (5 bases). V was shortened by 0 bases and J by 5 bases, with 13 bases between the two germline ends. Germline V gene data show CDR1 as SGDLS and CDR2 as YYNGEE. This CDR3 region has 15 residues. CDR3 residues: CASSVGLKGEDTQYF. DNA of the CDR3: TGTGCCAGCAGCGTAGGGCTCAAAGGGGAAGATACGCAGTATTTT. Using reference TRBV9 and TRBJ2-3 for the parts outside the CDR3, the full variable domain is DSGVTQTPKHLITATGQRVTLRCSPRSGDLSVYWYQQSLDQGLQFLIQYYNGEERAKGNILERFSAQQFPDLHSELNLSSLELGDSALYFCASSVGLKGEDTQYFGPGTRLTVL.

This clone was counted between two and nine times. The rearrangement uses TRBV28 and TRBJ1-2; TRBD1 aligns across 8 bases. The CDR3 runs 14 residues. The ends lost 6 bases at V and 1 base at J; junction bases unmatched: 4. Germline values: CDR1 MDHEN, CDR2 SYDVKM. This CDR3 is CASSFTGGNYGYTF. Written as DNA, the CDR3 is TGTGCCAGCAGCTTCACAGGGGGTAACTATGGCTACACCTTC.

This clone was observed a handful of times. V and J are TRBV9 and TRBJ1-2; 8 positions agree with TRBD1. The CDR3 runs to 14 residues. Germline assignment: CDR1 SGDLS and CDR2 YYNGEE. V shed 2 bases, J shed 4 bases, and the junction held 4 bases outside the gene matches. CDR3 coding DNA: TGTGCCAGCAGCGTGGACAGGGCTTTCTATGGCTACACCTTC. Amino acids: CASSVDRAFYGYTF.

This sequence joins TRBV4-1 and TRBJ1-5; 10 nucleotides match TRBD1. This CDR3 region has 16 residues. CDR1 and CDR2 (germline): MGHRA, YSYEKL. The V segment lost 1 base and the J segment 4 bases; nucleotides outside the gene matches: 4. The CDR3 region has the DNA TGCGCCAGCAGCCAAGCCATGGGACAGGGGAATCAGCCCCAGCATTTT. It encodes CASSQAMGQGNQPQHF.

J is TRBJ2-2 and V is TRBV29-1; TRBD2 agrees at 8 bases. Germline CDR1 and CDR2: SQVTM and ANQGSEA. V shed 2 bases, J shed 0 bases, and the junction held 5 bases outside the gene matches. The CDR3 has 16 residues. The CDR3 loop reads CSVERGGRTNTGELFF. The CDR3 region has the DNA TGCAGCGTTGAACGGGGGGGCAGAACGAACACCGGGGAGCTGTTTTTT.